One sample yielded the 14 T cell receptor beta chains listed below, sequenced in a study of CD8+ T cells in alopecia areata. The treatment was: oral pan-JAK inhibitor, 5-10 mg twice daily. cDNA serving as the sequencing template came from extracted, reverse transcribed RNA. Repertoires were generated with immunoSEQ multiplex PCR, while TCRdb's copy carries only in-frame clones and drops some. The table has roughly 100,000 clones, roughly three fifths seen once. Sequencing used CD8+ T cells sorted from blood, obtained between weeks 55 and 70, from a patient treated with tofacitinib. The receptors were sampled from a human donor with alopecia areata.

This rearrangement joins TRBV9 to TRBJ1-4; D is undetermined. The germline V and J ends were trimmed by 0 bases and 6 bases, with 3 bases remaining between them. Germline V gene data show CDR1 as SGDLS and CDR2 as YYNGEE. The CDR3 runs 12 residues. For the CDR3, the DNA is TGTGCCAGCAGCGTAGGAGATGAAAAACTGTTTTTT. It specifies CASSVGDEKLFF.

The chain carries TRBV6-5 and TRBJ1-5, with D uncertain. V lost 8 bases to trimming and J lost 0 bases, with 11 bases between them. Germline assignment: CDR1 MNHEY and CDR2 SVGAGI. This CDR3 contains 14 residues. The CDR3 here is CASRILGSNQPQHF. CDR3 sequence (DNA): TGTGCCAGCCGAATCCTGGGTAGCAATCAGCCCCAGCATTTT.

By sample share, this clone is medium-sized. The sample holds other DNA sequences that translate to the same CDR3. The J gene is TRBJ2-4, the V gene TRBV12-5; D may match TRBD1 or TRBD2 (6 bases each). Germline CDR1 reads LGHNT; CDR2 reads FRNRAP. This CDR3 spans 17 amino acids. Trimming removed 0 bases at V and 1 base at J, with 13 bases between. CDR3 region: CASGLVRGQGAKNIQYF. The DNA for the CDR3 is TGTGCTAGTGGTTTGGTCCGGGGGCAGGGTGCCAAAAACATTCAGTACTTC.

The chain employs TRBV7-9 and TRBJ2-3; 7 nucleotides match TRBD1. The CDR3 has 13 amino acids. Unmatched junction bases numbered 5, after V lost 5 bases and J lost 6 bases. In germline, CDR1 is SEHNR, CDR2 FQNEAQ (reference sequence). The DNA for the CDR3 is TGTGCCAGCAGCCCTACACAGGGGGATACGCAGTATTTT. Its protein is CASSPTQGDTQYF.

The chain joins TRBV27 to TRBJ2-5, with a tentative D call TRBD2 (7 bases). This CDR3 has 12 residues. Germline CDR1 and CDR2: MNHEY and SMNVEV (reference sequence). V shed 7 bases and J shed 9 bases, with 15 bases lying between them. DNA of the CDR3: TGTGCCAGCATGGGACGGGGGGCCTCCCAGTACTTC. This sequence encodes CASMGRGASQYF.

The genes are TRBV14 and TRBJ2-7; TRBD2 agrees at 7 bases. Trimming cost V 2 bases and J 2 bases; bases outside gene matches: 9. The germline gives CDR1 SGHDN, CDR2 FVKESK. CDR3 size: 16 residues. The CDR3 is CASSQFRRGFTYEQYF. For the CDR3, the DNA is TGTGCCAGCAGCCAATTTAGGCGGGGGTTCACCTACGAGCAGTACTTC.

The genes are TRBV5-1 and TRBJ2-5; D perhaps matches TRBD2 (6 bases). Germline assignment: CDR1 SGHRS and CDR2 YFSETQ. V was cut by 3 bases and J by 0 bases, with 12 bases left in between. CDR3 length: 15 amino acids. DNA of the CDR3: TGCGCCAGCAGCTGGATCTCGGGGGACCAAGAGACCCAGTACTTC. Translating it yields CASSWISGDQETQYF.

J is TRBJ2-3 and V is TRBV7-3; 9 bases are a match to TRBD1. The CDR3 spans 16 residues. The J segment lost 3 bases and the V segment lost 1 base, leaving 5 bases of the junction unmatched. Germline-derived CDR1 and CDR2 are SGHTA and FQGTGA. The CDR3 DNA is TGTGCCAGCAGCTTAATCGGGGACAGGGTAACAGATACGCAGTATTTT. Amino acid sequence: CASSLIGDRVTDTQYF.

This rearrangement joins TRBV5-1 to TRBJ2-1; D unclear. The CDR3 contains 12 residues. V shed 7 bases and J shed 6 bases, with 11 bases lying between them. Germline CDR1 SGHRS, CDR2 YFSETQ. The CDR3: CASEGDLNEQFF. CDR3 in DNA: TGCGCCAGCGAAGGAGACCTCAATGAGCAGTTCTTC.

This clone was recorded once. The chain couples TRBV15 to TRBJ1-2, with TRBD1 as a possible D gene (6 bases). This CDR3 region has 13 residues. The germline gives CDR1 LNHNV, CDR2 YYDKDF (reference sequence). The V end was cut by 1 base, the J end by 4 bases, with 7 bases between. This CDR3 is CATSRGTAYGYTF. The CDR3 coding sequence is TGTGCCACCAGCAGAGGGACAGCCTATGGCTACACCTTC.

The chain employs TRBV7-9 and TRBJ1-3; D might be TRBD1 (6 bases). The CDR3 contains 15 residues. The ends were cut back, 5 bases at V and 0 bases at J, with 11 bases in the middle. The germline V gene has CDR1 SEHNR and CDR2 FQNEAQ (reference sequence). The CDR3 sequence: CASSHTGRSGNTIYF. Written as DNA, the CDR3 is TGTGCCAGCAGCCATACAGGGCGCTCTGGAAACACCATATATTTT.

This clone was seen more than once but under ten times. CDR3: CASSSGTGNGYTF. The DNA for the CDR3 is TGTGCCAGCAGCTCGGGGACAGGGAACGGCTACACCTTC. This chain joins TRBV5-6 and TRBJ1-2; 9 bases map to TRBD1. The ends lost 3 bases at V and 8 bases at J; junction bases unmatched: 5. CDR1 is SGHDT, CDR2 YYEEEE, per germline. The CDR3 has 13 amino acids.

The V call is TRBV10-3, the J call TRBJ2-3; tentatively, D is TRBD1 or TRBD2 (6 bases each). The length of the CDR3 is 16 residues. The germline V gene encodes CDR1 ENHRY and CDR2 SYGVKD. Trimming stripped 0 bases from V and 2 bases from J, with 12 bases between. For the CDR3, the DNA is TGTGCCATCAGTGAGTCTCGGGGGCGCGACACAGATACGCAGTATTTT. Its translation: CAISESRGRDTDTQYF.

V and J are TRBV27 and TRBJ1-1; D is unresolved. Per the germline V gene, CDR1 is MNHEY and CDR2 is SMNVEV (reference sequence). Trimming took 3 bases from V and 3 from J, leaving 8 bases between them. CDR3 length: 13 amino acids. This CDR3 reads CASSFRHDTEAFF. CDR3 bases: TGTGCCAGCAGTTTCCGACATGACACTGAAGCTTTCTTT.